This T cell receptor (beta chain) came from a study of blood T cell repertoires in COVID-19 (dated by TCRdb to the early 2020s). A note on the overall study: Samples covering the acute and convalescent phases of COVID-19 were provided by collaborators in the United States, Italy and Spain. The prospective study material was composed of cDNA or gDNA derived from T cells, B-cell-depleted T cells, or PBMCs. Subjects who had been exposed to COVID-19, were actively infected with it, or had recovered from it provided the deeply sampled blood TCRbeta repertoires that made up the dataset. The repertoires were released in a freely available public database intended as a resource for research on the immune response to SARS-CoV-2. The samples were drawn from the first 160 participants of the ongoing ImmuneRACE study and from 1,254 subjects provided by 6 global collaborators. The sample metadata nearly always contained a de-identified subject ID, COVID-19 status, age in years and sex. Where available, HLA class I and class II types were obtained from metadata supplied by the sample provider rather than from assay-based typing.

Collaborating institutions collected whole blood in K2EDTA tubes following their own protocols. For TCRbeta analysis, collaborator samples were shipped as frozen whole blood, as isolated PBMCs, or as DNA extracted from either sample type. As concerns this clone: There is no known antigen for this receptor. Within one base of it there is no much larger clone, and no base qualities were kept.

TCRbeta CDR3 regions were amplified from genomic DNA by means of the immunoSEQ Assay, a bias-controlled multiplex PCR. In the original analysis: Within the assay, amplification of reference gene primers was used to estimate how many nucleated cells each sample contained. To quantify the absolute abundance of each unique TCRbeta CDR3 rearrangement, sequence reads were collapsed and filtered. For each sample, productive Simpson clonality was calculated as the square root of Simpson's diversity index across productive rearrangements. In its TCRdb copy, this immuneACCESS table keeps in-frame sequences only and misses some clones. Where compared with another copy, unresolved V genes explain less than half of these, and the others have no known cause. V and J calls and clone size are those listed in that table; D and trimming were worked out from the DNA. For this sample the table gives approximately 240,000 clones, of which 83% were detected only once. Clones ranked in the top ten supply around 6% of the sample.

The germline ends are 10 bases apart after V is trimmed by 2 bases and J by 2 bases. The CDR1 and CDR2 encoded by the germline V gene are SGHTA and FQGNSA. Including the terminal cysteine and phenylalanine, the CDR3 comprises 14 residues. Only the CDR3 region is kept as DNA, spanning 42 bases read in frame from base 1. Broad study findings and their caveats: How much clinical and demographic metadata was included differed by source and by participant, and the metadata was provided uncurated.

The sample comprised peripheral blood. This receptor chain uses TRBV7-2 and TRBJ2-7, with no D gene named confidently. The clonotype originates from a human donor in a cohort sampled during active COVID-19. The DNA sequence is TGTGCCAGCAGCTTACAATTGCAGGCCTACGAGCAGTACTTC. This codes for CASSLQLQAYEQYF.